These T cell receptor beta chains were read from a single sample in a study of shared clonotypes between healthy human individuals. Assay: immunoSEQ multiplex PCR; the TCRdb copy retains only in-frame clones and omits some. The sample lists roughly 600,000 clones; 98% were seen once. Sequenced input: naive CD8+ T cells sorted from blood. The receptors here all came from a young man in good health. CDR3s include the opening cysteine and the closing phenylalanine or tryptophan. A D gene is named only where the DNA matches it firmly. For some rows the clone size is stated as once, few or many, or as a class when expanded; others skip it.

J,size,D,V,CDR3,DNA
TRBJ2-3,.,TRBD2,TRBV10-3,CAIRTASGPSTDTQYF,TGTGCCATCAGGACCGCTAGCGGGCCTAGCACAGATACGCAGTATTTT
TRBJ2-7,once,TRBD2,TRBV5-1,CASSPRPREGSYEQYF,TGCGCCAGCAGCCCGAGGCCCAGGGAGGGGTCCTACGAGCAGTACTTC
TRBJ1-1,.,TRBD1,TRBV5-1,CASSPLGDRGNEAFF,TGCGCCAGCAGTCCCCTCGGGGACAGGGGAAATGAAGCTTTCTTT
TRBJ2-5,.,TRBD1,TRBV7-8,CASSLAIQGAREETQYF,TGTGCCAGCAGCTTAGCTATACAGGGGGCGCGGGAAGAGACCCAGTACTTC
TRBJ1-2,.,.,TRBV29-1,CSVEARYGYTF,TGCAGCGTTGAAGCTCGGTATGGCTACACCTTC
TRBJ1-2,.,.,TRBV5-6,CASSLPANYGYTF,TGTGCCAGCAGCTTGCCTGCTAACTATGGCTACACCTTC
TRBJ2-2,once,.,TRBV7-8,CASSLDRVRNTGELFF,TGTGCCAGCAGCTTAGACAGGGTTCGGAACACCGGGGAGCTGTTTTTT
TRBJ2-1,.,TRBD2,TRBV12-5,CASAPSLAGYYNEQFF,TGTGCTAGTGCCCCTTCACTAGCGGGGTACTACAATGAGCAGTTCTTC
TRBJ2-5,once,.,TRBV29-1,CSVEAHGEETQYF,TGCAGCGTTGAAGCTCATGGGGAAGAGACCCAGTACTTC
TRBJ2-6,.,.,TRBV7-6,CASSLLDGSSSGANVLTF,TGTGCCAGCAGCTTACTTGACGGGAGCAGCTCTGGGGCCAACGTCCTGACTTTC
TRBJ1-1,.,.,TRBV2,CASRWTANTEAFF,TGTGCCAGCCGTTGGACAGCAAACACTGAAGCTTTCTTT
TRBJ2-1,.,.,TRBV9,CASSVSFEGEQFF,TGTGCCAGCAGCGTATCTTTTGAGGGTGAGCAGTTCTTC
TRBJ2-1,.,.,TRBV7-9,CASIMGAEEQFF,TGTGCCAGCATCATGGGGGCAGAGGAGCAGTTCTTC
TRBJ2-7,.,TRBD1,TRBV4-1,CASSQGGTASYEQYF,TGCGCCAGCAGCCAAGGAGGGACAGCCTCCTACGAGCAGTACTTC
TRBJ2-2,.,.,TRBV4-1,CASSQGPITGELFF,TGCGCCAGCAGCCAAGGCCCCATCACCGGGGAGCTGTTTTTT
TRBJ1-4,once,.,TRBV30,CAWSPGATNEELFF,TGTGCCTGGAGTCCGGGGGCAACTAATGAAGAACTGTTTTTT
TRBJ2-1,.,.,TRBV2,CASSEAVSNEQFF,TGTGCCAGCAGTGAAGCGGTTAGCAATGAGCAGTTCTTC
TRBJ1-1,.,TRBD1,TRBV19,CASSIDRVDTEAFF,TGTGCCAGTAGTATCGACAGGGTGGACACTGAAGCTTTCTTT
TRBJ2-1,.,TRBD2,TRBV6-1,CASGAGIGYNEQFF,TGTGCCAGCGGAGCGGGAATCGGCTACAATGAGCAGTTCTTC
TRBJ1-1,.,.,TRBV4-1,CASSQRGYTEAFF,TGCGCCAGCAGCCAGAGGGGTTACACTGAAGCTTTCTTT
TRBJ2-7,.,.,TRBV28,CASSTDRTGYEQYF,TGTGCCAGCAGCACAGACAGAACCGGCTACGAGCAGTACTTC
TRBJ1-2,.,TRBD1,TRBV5-1,CASSLGTANYGYTF,TGCGCCAGCAGCTTAGGGACAGCTAACTATGGCTACACCTTC
TRBJ2-1,.,TRBD2,TRBV19,CASSPRLAGDYNEQFF,TGTGCCAGTAGTCCAAGACTAGCGGGAGACTACAATGAGCAGTTCTTC
TRBJ2-1,.,.,TRBV19,CASSTAGQLYNEQFF,TGTGCCAGTAGCACGGCGGGACAGCTTTACAATGAGCAGTTCTTC
TRBJ2-2,once,TRBD2,TRBV4-1,CASSQWGAGVHTGELFF,TGCGCCAGCAGCCAGTGGGGTGCGGGAGTACACACCGGGGAGCTGTTTTTT
TRBJ2-3,once,.,TRBV11-2,CASSGGMDTQYF,TGTGCCAGCAGCGGGGGGATGGATACGCAGTATTTT
TRBJ2-7,.,TRBD1,TRBV7-9,CASSYQQGRSYEQYF,TGTGCCAGCAGCTACCAACAGGGGCGCTCCTACGAGCAGTACTTC
TRBJ2-2,once,TRBD2,TRBV6-5,CASSLAGGNTGELFF,TGTGCCAGCAGCCTAGCGGGAGGTAACACCGGGGAGCTGTTTTTT
TRBJ2-5,.,.,TRBV7-9,CASSYLPGSETQYF,TGTGCCAGCAGCTATCTTCCGGGATCGGAGACCCAGTACTTC
TRBJ2-7,.,.,TRBV5-8,CASSPDYYEQYF,TGTGCCAGCAGCCCTGACTACTACGAGCAGTACTTC
TRBJ2-1,.,.,TRBV2,CASTGLYNEQFF,TGTGCCAGCACTGGACTTTACAATGAGCAGTTCTTC
TRBJ2-2,.,.,TRBV27,CASSSGLNTGELFF,TGTGCCAGCAGTTCGGGCCTGAACACCGGGGAGCTGTTTTTT
TRBJ1-4,.,.,TRBV27,CASSLSQSGGYTEKLFF,TGTGCCAGCAGTTTATCGCAGAGCGGGGGCTATACTGAAAAACTGTTTTTT
TRBJ2-4,.,TRBD2,TRBV2,CASGGLAGGKVAKNIQYF,TGTGCCAGCGGCGGGCTAGCGGGAGGAAAGGTTGCCAAAAACATTCAGTACTTC
TRBJ2-1,.,.,TRBV11-2,CASSLAQSSYNEQFF,TGTGCCAGCAGCTTGGCGCAAAGCTCCTACAATGAGCAGTTCTTC
TRBJ2-5,.,TRBD2,TRBV28,CASSPVTGGTTRTQYF,TGTGCCAGCAGCCCCGTAACGGGGGGAACTACACGGACCCAGTACTTC
TRBJ1-2,.,.,TRBV5-1,CASSFGGLGYGYTF,TGCGCCAGCAGCTTTGGAGGCCTTGGCTATGGCTACACCTTC
TRBJ2-7,.,TRBD1,TRBV6-6,CASSYVGQGADEQYF,TGTGCCAGCAGTTACGTTGGACAGGGTGCGGACGAGCAGTACTTC
TRBJ1-4,.,.,TRBV5-6,CASSFHGGTNEKLFF,TGTGCCAGCAGCTTCCATGGGGGAACTAATGAAAAACTGTTTTTT
TRBJ1-3,.,.,TRBV5-1,CASSLDRNSGNTIYF,TGCGCCAGCAGCTTGGACAGAAACTCTGGAAACACCATATATTTT